The 26 T cell receptor beta chains presented below share a single source sample, sequenced in a study of OX40 agonist ivuxolimab in advanced cancers. Sequenced by immunoSEQ multiplex PCR; TCRdb stores in-frame clones only, minus some. The sample includes approximately 17,000 clones, about 80% of them seen just once. Sequencing was performed on CD4+ or CD8+ T cells sorted from blood, taken in a trial of the OX40 agonist ivuxolimab. These receptors all stem from an adult with an advanced solid tumor such as melanoma, head and neck, liver or kidney cancer.

V gene TRBV2 combines with J gene TRBJ2-3; 10 positions agree with TRBD2. The germline gives CDR1 SNHLY, CDR2 FYNNEI. Trimming cost V 2 bases and J 2 bases; bases outside gene matches: 10. The CDR3 totals 18 residues. The CDR3 sequence is CASSENSGGARVTDTQYF. CDR3 DNA: TGTGCCAGCAGTGAAAACAGCGGGGGGGCCCGAGTCACAGATACGCAGTATTTT.

The chain links TRBV28 to TRBJ2-1, with a possible D match to TRBD1 (6 bases). Trimming took off 1 base at V and 13 bases at J, with 14 bases between the two ends. The CDR3 loop spans 13 amino acids. Germline CDR1 MDHEN, CDR2 SYDVKM. CDR3 loop: CASSLSGTPYQFF. The CDR3 DNA follows: TGTGCCAGCAGTTTATCCGGGACACCTTATCAGTTCTTC. The complete variable domain, with remaining parts taken from reference TRBV28 and TRBJ2-1, reads DVKVTQSSRYLVKRTGEKVFLECVQDMDHENMFWYRQDPGLGLRLIYFSYDVKMKEKGDIPEGYSVSREKKERFSLILESASTNQTSMYLCASSLSGTPYQFFGPGTRLTVL.

The chain couples TRBV29-1 to TRBJ1-1; no clear D. The V gene's germline CDR1 is SQVTM and CDR2 ANQGSEA. The CDR3 is made up of 11 amino acids. Trimming cost V 4 bases and J 11 bases, with 14 bases left between them. The CDR3 DNA is TGCAGCGTTGTCGAGGGCCCCGGGGCTTTCTTT. It encodes CSVVEGPGAFF.

The chain recombines TRBV4-1 with TRBJ2-7; a possible D gene is TRBD1 (5 bases). CDR1 and CDR2 (germline): MGHRA, YSYEKL. This CDR3 spans 15 amino acids. V lost 1 base and J lost 4, with 14 bases in between. CDR3 in amino acids: CASSQAFREGYEQYF. In nucleotides, the CDR3 is TGCGCCAGCAGCCAAGCATTCAGGGAAGGTTACGAGCAGTACTTC.

In DNA form, the CDR3 reads TGTGCCAGCAGTGAACTGGCGGGGGGATCCTACGAGCAGTACTTC. Translating gives CASSELAGGSYEQYF. The chain has TRBV6-1 and TRBJ2-7; 8 bases line up with TRBD2. The CDR3 totals 15 residues. J was trimmed by 1 base and V by 2 bases; bases with no gene match: 4. Looked up from germline, CDR1 is MNHNS and CDR2 is SASEGT.

The genes are TRBV7-2 and TRBJ2-7, with D hard to call. V was pared by 7 bases and J by 0 bases, with 19 bases between. Germline CDR1 is SGHTA and CDR2 is FQGNSA. This CDR3 is 16 amino acids long. Here the CDR3 DNA reads TGTGCCAGCAAAATGGGCGTCGCAGGAGACTCCTACGAGCAGTACTTC. Its translation: CASKMGVAGDSYEQYF.

V is TRBV5-8 and J is TRBJ2-2, with TRBD2 matching 7 bases. This CDR3 comprises 15 residues. V lost 2 bases and J lost 8; bases outside the gene matches: 9. Germline V gene data show CDR1 as SGHTS and CDR2 as YDEGEE. DNA of the CDR3: TGTGCCAGCAGCTTCCTAGCGGCAGGTCCGGGGGAGCTGTTTTTT. Encoded protein: CASSFLAAGPGELFF.

The rearrangement uses TRBV30 and TRBJ2-1; no firm D call. Trimming stripped 0 bases from V and 11 bases from J, with 14 bases between. The CDR3 totals 13 residues. Germline CDR1 GTSNPN, CDR2 SVGIG (reference sequence). The DNA of the CDR3 is TGTGCCTGGAGTGTATCCGACGGCGATAAGCAGTTCTTC. It encodes CAWSVSDGDKQFF.

The chain recombines TRBV5-4 with TRBJ2-3; D ambiguous. Trimming shortened V by 10 bases and J by 2 bases, and 8 bases separated the two germline ends. The CDR3 totals 11 residues. The germline V gene encodes CDR1 SGHNT and CDR2 YYREEE (reference sequence). The CDR3 bases are TGTGCCTCAAGGGACACAGATACGCAGTATTTT. This gives the protein CASRDTDTQYF. Full variable domain (remainder filled in from reference TRBV5-4 and TRBJ2-3): ETGVTQSPTHLIKTRGQQVTLRCSSQSGHNTVSWYQQALGQGPQFIFQYYREEENGRGNFPPRFSGLQFPNYSSELNVNALELDDSALYLCASRDTDTQYFGPGTRLTVL.

This chain uses TRBV13 with TRBJ2-7; D perhaps matches TRBD1 (6 bases). The CDR3 has 15 amino acids. Trimming cost V 3 bases and J 2 bases, with 14 bases left between them. The germline gives CDR1 PRHDT, CDR2 FYEKMQ (reference sequence). CDR3 bases: TGTGCCAGCAGCTTTAGGGGGACACTCACCTACGAGCAGTACTTC. This sequence encodes CASSFRGTLTYEQYF. The full variable domain, with the rest looked up from reference TRBV13 and TRBJ2-7, is AAGVIQSPRHLIKEKRETATLKCYPIPRHDTVYWYQQGPGQDPQFLISFYEKMQSDKGSIPDRFSAQQFSDYHSELNMSSLELGDSALYFCASSFRGTLTYEQYFGPGTRLTVT.

This chain connects TRBV27 to TRBJ1-6; D ambiguous. Trimming pared 2 bases from V and 6 bases from J, leaving 8 bases between. The CDR3 covers 14 residues. Germline CDR1 is MNHEY and CDR2 is SMNVEV (reference sequence). The CDR3 DNA reads TGTGCCAGCAGTTTAGGAGGATCTAATTCACCCCTCCACTTT. Protein sequence: CASSLGGSNSPLHF.

The CDR3 sequence: CASSSGQGDEQYF. DNA of the CDR3: TGTGCCAGCAGCTCGGGACAGGGCGACGAGCAGTACTTC. This rearrangement joins TRBV7-9 to TRBJ2-7; 9 bases match TRBD1. CDR3 length: 13 residues. With V trimmed by 4 bases and J by 5 bases, 3 bases remained unmatched. CDR1 is SEHNR, CDR2 FQNEAQ, per germline (reference sequence).

This sequence joins TRBV19 and TRBJ1-1; D call uncertain. The CDR3 has 14 residues. The germline V gene has CDR1 LNHDA and CDR2 SQIVND (reference sequence). Trimming pared 2 bases from V and 1 base from J, leaving 8 bases between. Here the CDR3 reads CASSILWENTEAFF. Written as DNA, the CDR3 is TGTGCCAGTAGTATACTGTGGGAGAACACTGAAGCTTTCTTT. Full variable domain (missing parts from reference TRBV19 and TRBJ1-1): DGGITQSPKYLFRKEGQNVTLSCEQNLNHDAMYWYRQDPGQGLRLIYYSQIVNDFQKGDIAEGYSVSREKKESFPLTVTSAQKNPTAFYLCASSILWENTEAFFGQGTRLTVV.

This chain connects TRBV19 to TRBJ2-3; 7 nucleotides line up with TRBD2. The CDR3 runs 16 residues. Germline values: CDR1 LNHDA, CDR2 SQIVND (reference sequence). V lost 3 bases, J lost 9 bases, and 15 bases stayed unmatched. Here the CDR3 reads CASSILTGGRARTQYF. Here the CDR3 DNA reads TGTGCCAGTAGTATCCTCACGGGGGGTCGGGCGCGGACGCAGTATTTT.

The CDR3 loop reads CASSWGAGTQYF. Written as DNA, the CDR3 is TGTGCCAGCAGCTGGGGGGCGGGGACCCAGTACTTC. The chain is built from TRBV27 and TRBJ2-5, with D perhaps given as TRBD1 or TRBD2 (6 bases each). The germline CDR1 and CDR2 sequences are MNHEY and SMNVEV (reference sequence). The CDR3 contains 12 residues. V shed 6 bases and J shed 7 bases, with 12 bases lying between them.

This CDR3 is CASSLSGGDDTQYF. The CDR3 DNA sequence: TGCGCCAGCAGCTTGTCGGGGGGAGACGATACGCAGTATTTT. The J gene is TRBJ2-3, the V gene TRBV5-1; TRBD2 aligns across 7 bases. There are 14 residues in the CDR3. Per the germline V gene, CDR1 is SGHRS and CDR2 is YFSETQ. J gave up 6 bases and V 1 base, and 5 bases lay outside the gene matches.

V gene TRBV28 combines with J gene TRBJ1-1; D is undetermined. This CDR3 region has 13 residues. CDR1 and CDR2 (germline): MDHEN, SYDVKM. Trimming cost V 6 bases and J 0 bases, with 8 bases left between them. This chain's CDR3 is CASRPPMNTEAFF. In DNA form, the CDR3 reads TGTGCCAGCAGACCTCCCATGAACACTGAAGCTTTCTTT.

This chain uses TRBV5-1 with TRBJ2-3; TRBD2 agrees at 10 bases. Germline assignment: CDR1 SGHRS and CDR2 YFSETQ. With 0 bases clipped from V and 1 base from J, the junction kept 5 bases outside the gene matches. CDR3 length: 17 amino acids. The CDR3 spells CASSLELAGTGTDTQYF. The DNA for the CDR3 is TGCGCCAGCAGCTTGGAACTAGCGGGGACTGGCACAGATACGCAGTATTTT.

J is TRBJ2-1 and V is TRBV2; maybe TRBD1 (6 bases). V shed 8 bases and J shed 3 bases, with 14 bases lying between them. Germline V lookup: CDR1 SNHLY, CDR2 FYNNEI. The CDR3 totals 14 residues. CDR3 protein: CASSDSKNYNEQFF. The CDR3 DNA is TGTGCCAGCTCGGACAGCAAGAACTACAATGAGCAGTTCTTC.

This rearrangement joins TRBV18 to TRBJ1-6; TRBD1 agrees at 8 bases. The CDR3 extends over 15 amino acids. The trim removed 0 bases at V and 10 bases at J, leaving 5 bases unmatched. CDR1 KGHSH and CDR2 LQKENI come from the germline V gene. The CDR3 DNA reads TGTGCCAGCTCACCACCGACAGGGGTGGAATCACCCCTCCACTTT. Amino acid sequence: CASSPPTGVESPLHF.

This sequence joins TRBV9 and TRBJ2-1; 7 nucleotides agree with TRBD2. The length of the CDR3 is 16 residues. Germline V gives CDR1 SGDLS, CDR2 YYNGEE. The ends lost 0 bases at V and 9 bases at J; junction bases unmatched: 12. The CDR3 bases are TGTGCCAGCAGCGTAGTGCGAGCGGGGAAGGTGGGTGAGCAGTTCTTC. Translating it yields CASSVVRAGKVGEQFF.

This chain links TRBV27 with TRBJ2-1, with 8 bases matching TRBD1. From germline, CDR1 is MNHEY and CDR2 SMNVEV (reference sequence). CDR3 size: 15 residues. Losses at the gene ends were 6 bases for V and 4 bases for J; bases not matched to a gene: 8. The CDR3 here is CASSFEQGVYNEQFF. The CDR3 DNA reads as TGTGCCAGCAGCTTTGAACAGGGGGTATACAATGAGCAGTTCTTC.

The J gene is TRBJ2-1, the V gene TRBV5-1, with 7 bases lining up with TRBD1. The CDR3 is 15 residues long. Germline-derived CDR1 and CDR2 are SGHRS and YFSETQ. The junction had 8 bases not matched to a gene; V was cut back by 2 bases and J by 6 bases. CDR3 sequence reads: CASSLVGTALNEQFF. The CDR3 bases are TGCGCCAGCAGCTTAGTCGGGACAGCCCTCAATGAGCAGTTCTTC.

This chain links TRBV2 with TRBJ1-1; D gene unclear. This CDR3 has 16 residues. V lost 7 bases and J 1 base, leaving 19 bases between the germline ends. The germline CDR1 and CDR2 sequences are SNHLY and FYNNEI. In nucleotides, the CDR3 is TGTGCCAGCACGCCAACCCCGGAAGAATGGAACACTGAAGCTTTCTTT. Translation gives CASTPTPEEWNTEAFF.

The chain carries TRBV7-9 and TRBJ2-1; 7 positions match TRBD1. Germline V gives CDR1 SEHNR, CDR2 FQNEAQ (reference sequence). V trimming: 5 bases; J trimming: 2 bases; junction bases outside the gene matches: 9. CDR3 length: 16 residues. CDR3 in DNA: TGTGCCAGCAGCCTGCTTAGAGGGGGCGCCTACAATGAGCAGTTCTTC. Its translation: CASSLLRGGAYNEQFF.

This sequence joins TRBV28 and TRBJ2-5; a weak D match, TRBD2 (5 bases). The CDR3 consists of 16 residues. The V gene's germline CDR1 is MDHEN and CDR2 SYDVKM. V lost 5 bases and J 1 base, leaving 17 bases between the germline ends. This chain's CDR3 is CASSPTDSSAQETQYF. The CDR3 DNA sequence: TGTGCCAGCAGTCCTACGGACTCTTCGGCCCAAGAGACCCAGTACTTC.